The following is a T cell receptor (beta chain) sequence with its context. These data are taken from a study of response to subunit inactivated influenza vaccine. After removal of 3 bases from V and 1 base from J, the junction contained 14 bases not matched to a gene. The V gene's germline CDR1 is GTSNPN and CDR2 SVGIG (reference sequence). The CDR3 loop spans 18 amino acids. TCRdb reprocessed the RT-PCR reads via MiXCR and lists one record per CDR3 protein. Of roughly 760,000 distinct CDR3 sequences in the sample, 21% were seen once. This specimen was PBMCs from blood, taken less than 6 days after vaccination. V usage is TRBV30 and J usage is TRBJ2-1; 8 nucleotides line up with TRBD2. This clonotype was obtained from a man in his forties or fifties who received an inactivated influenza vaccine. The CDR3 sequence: CAWRDRRSGGRSYNEQFF. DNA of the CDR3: TGTGCCTGGAGGGATAGGAGGAGCGGCGGGAGGTCCTACAATGAGCAGTTCTTC.